This entry features one TCR beta chain sequence. The data derive from a study of shared clonotypes between healthy human individuals. The data were produced by immunoSEQ multiplex PCR, yet TCRdb's version contains in-frame clones alone and is incomplete. The sample consists of around 700,000 clones, 72% of them appearing once. Sequencing was carried out using memory CD4+ T cells sorted from blood. Sample subset: CD45RA-negative fraction. The TCR comes from a woman aged 25 to 39 in good health.

In DNA form, the CDR3 reads TGTGCCAGCAGTAACCATCAGCCCCAGCATTTT. Its protein is CASSNHQPQHF. The chain has TRBV28 and TRBJ1-5; unclear D gene. The CDR3 runs to 11 residues. Between the trimmed V and J ends, which lost 5 bases and 5 bases, there was a span of 4 bases. The germline gives CDR1 MDHEN, CDR2 SYDVKM.